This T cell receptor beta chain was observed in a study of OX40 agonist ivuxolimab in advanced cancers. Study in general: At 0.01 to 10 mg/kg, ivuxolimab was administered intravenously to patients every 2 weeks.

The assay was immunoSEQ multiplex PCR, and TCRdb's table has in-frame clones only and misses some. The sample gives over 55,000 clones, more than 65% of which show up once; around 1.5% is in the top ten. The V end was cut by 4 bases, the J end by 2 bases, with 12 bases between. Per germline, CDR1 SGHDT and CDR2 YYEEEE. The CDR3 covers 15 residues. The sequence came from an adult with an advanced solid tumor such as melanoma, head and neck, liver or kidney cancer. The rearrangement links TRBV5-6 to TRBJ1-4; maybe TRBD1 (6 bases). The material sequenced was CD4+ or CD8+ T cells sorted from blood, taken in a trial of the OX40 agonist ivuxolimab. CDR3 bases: TGTGCCAGCAGCCAATACCAGGGGACTAATGAAAAACTGTTTTTT. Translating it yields CASSQYQGTNEKLFF.